These 31 T cell receptor beta chains were all obtained from the same sample, sequenced in a study of shared clonotypes between healthy human individuals. Method: immunoSEQ multiplex PCR; TCRdb's copy keeps in-frame clones and lacks some. The table shows 2 million or so clones, with over 85% occurring only once. Terminally differentiated effector memory CD45RA+ cells were excluded by CCR7 positive selection of CD45RO-negative cells. The sequenced sample consisted of naive CD8+ T cells sorted from blood. The receptors come from a man aged 18 to 35 in good health.

The chain is built from TRBV5-1 and TRBJ2-7; TRBD2 agrees at 7 bases. The J segment lost 6 bases and the V segment lost 0 bases, leaving 15 bases of the junction unmatched. The germline gives CDR1 SGHRS, CDR2 YFSETQ. The CDR3 length is 17 residues. The CDR3 DNA reads as TGCGCCAGCAGCTTGGCCATCTTGACGGGAGGAGAGGGCGAGCAGTACTTC. Translating it yields CASSLAILTGGEGEQYF.

V gene TRBV25-1 combines with J gene TRBJ1-2; TRBD1 matches at 7 bases. The CDR3 runs to 14 residues. CDR1 is MGHDK and CDR2 is SYGVNS in the germline V gene. J gave up 5 bases and V 4 bases, and 7 bases lay outside the gene matches. The CDR3 DNA reads as TGTGCCAGCAGTGTGGTAGGGGGCGTGTATGGCTACACCTTC. Protein product: CASSVVGGVYGYTF.

About this clone: Other DNA sequences of this sample code for an identical CDR3. The CDR3 DNA reads TGCGCCAGCACTCCTACAGGGATCACTGAAGCTTTCTTT. It codes for CASTPTGITEAFF. This chain links TRBV5-1 with TRBJ1-1; tentative D call: TRBD1 (6 bases). V gave up 6 bases and J gave up 4 bases, with 13 bases separating them. The CDR3 extends over 13 amino acids. Germline CDR1 SGHRS, CDR2 YFSETQ.

The gene calls are TRBV4-1 and TRBJ1-1, with 7 bases that match TRBD1. With 5 bases clipped from V and 3 bases from J, the junction kept 9 bases outside the gene matches. Germline V CDR1 and CDR2: MGHRA, YSYEKL. This CDR3 contains 15 residues. The CDR3 DNA reads TGCGCCAGCAGCTGGGGACAGACTCCTGACACTGAAGCTTTCTTT. Protein: CASSWGQTPDTEAFF.

The chain uses TRBV2 and TRBJ2-7; D is uncertain. Germline V gives CDR1 SNHLY, CDR2 FYNNEI. V was trimmed by 8 bases and J by 5 bases, leaving 7 bases between them. The CDR3 has 10 residues. The CDR3 is CASEGNEQYF. As DNA, the CDR3 is TGTGCCAGCGAAGGGAACGAGCAGTACTTC.

The chain carries TRBV5-1 and TRBJ1-1; 8 nucleotides match TRBD1. V dropped 3 bases and J dropped 4; count of bases not matched to a gene: 5. Germline loops: CDR1 SGHRS, CDR2 YFSETQ. This CDR3 is 14 amino acids long. This CDR3 is CASSSPGTGTEAFF. In DNA form, the CDR3 reads TGCGCCAGCAGCTCCCCGGGGACAGGCACTGAAGCTTTCTTT.

V gene TRBV29-1 combines with J gene TRBJ1-2; TRBD1 matches 7 bases. Germline V lookup: CDR1 SQVTM, CDR2 ANQGSEA. CDR3 length: 12 amino acids. The trim removed 3 bases at V and 7 bases at J, leaving 5 bases unmatched. This CDR3 is CSVEGDSGGYTF. CDR3 DNA sequence: TGCAGCGTTGAGGGGGACAGCGGTGGCTACACCTTC. Full variable domain (remainder filled in from reference TRBV29-1 and TRBJ1-2): SAVISQKPSRDICQRGTSLTIQCQVDSQVTMMFWYRQQPGQSLTLIATANQGSEATYESGFVIDKFPISRPNLTFSTLTVSNMSPEDSSIYLCSVEGDSGGYTFGSGTRLTVV.

The chain is built from TRBV27 and TRBJ1-1; TRBD1 matches 8 bases. Germline V gene data show CDR1 as MNHEY and CDR2 as SMNVEV (reference sequence). The CDR3 extends over 15 amino acids. Trimming at V came to 2 bases and at J to 1 base, leaving 3 bases not matched to a gene. CDR3 protein: CASSLGQGGNTEAFF. Written as DNA, the CDR3 is TGTGCCAGCAGTTTAGGACAGGGAGGGAACACTGAAGCTTTCTTT.

This chain joins TRBV5-8 and TRBJ1-6; possible D gene TRBD1, 6 bases. The germline CDR1 and CDR2 sequences are SGHTS and YDEGEE. CDR3 length: 17 residues. V lost 6 bases, J lost 4 bases, and 20 bases lay in between. Here the CDR3 DNA reads TGTGCCAGCACCTCGTCAACGGGGGCATTTTATAATTCACCCCTCCACTTT. Protein product: CASTSSTGAFYNSPLHF.

This sequence joins TRBV2 and TRBJ2-7, with 12 bases identical to TRBD2. Unmatched junction bases numbered 9, after V lost 0 bases and J lost 6 bases. Looked up from germline, CDR1 is SNHLY and CDR2 is FYNNEI. This CDR3 is 17 amino acids long. CDR3 in DNA: TGTGCCAGCAGTGAAGCACTTCAACTAGCGGGGGGAATCGAGCAGTACTTC. Its translation: CASSEALQLAGGIEQYF.

This clone was detected once. The genes are TRBV6-5 and TRBJ2-5; the D gene is possibly TRBD2 (6 bases). V was pared by 4 bases and J by 6 bases, with 21 bases between. Germline CDR1 and CDR2: MNHEY and SVGAGI. The CDR3 covers 16 residues. CDR3 in amino acids: CASSSQKTSLSQTQYF. DNA for the CDR3: TGTGCCAGCAGTTCCCAGAAGACTAGTCTTAGTCAGACCCAGTACTTC.

The chain combines TRBV28 with TRBJ1-2; 9 nucleotides agree with TRBD1. The germline CDR1 and CDR2 sequences are MDHEN and SYDVKM. The CDR3 runs 14 residues. Germline trimming cut 3 bases from V and 4 bases from J; bases unmatched to any gene: 3. CDR3 sequence: CASSFTGGPYGYTF. In DNA form, the CDR3 reads TGTGCCAGCAGTTTCACAGGGGGCCCCTATGGCTACACCTTC.

Only one count was recorded for this clone. This chain connects TRBV28 to TRBJ2-7; 10 bases fit TRBD1. CDR1 and CDR2 (germline): MDHEN, SYDVKM. The CDR3 runs to 15 residues. V lost 3 bases to trimming and J lost 5 bases; unmatched junction nucleotides: 7. CDR3 loop: CASSFEGQGGDEQYF. In DNA form, the CDR3 reads TGTGCCAGCAGTTTCGAAGGACAGGGGGGCGACGAGCAGTACTTC.

The chain has TRBV4-3 and TRBJ2-3; 10 bases fit TRBD2. CDR1 and CDR2 from the germline V gene are LGHNA and YSLEER. Trimming removed 0 bases from V and 6 bases from J; junction bases left unmatched: 15. This CDR3 is built from 19 residues. CDR3 protein: CASSQDRVLLAGAGDTQYF. CDR3 in DNA: TGCGCCAGCAGCCAAGATCGTGTTCTGCTAGCGGGAGCCGGTGATACGCAGTATTTT.

The chain recombines TRBV21-1 with TRBJ1-1; the table's D call, TRBD1, has no DNA check behind it. TRBV21-1 is noted as a pseudogene. This CDR3 contains 12 residues. Written as DNA, the CDR3 is TGTGCCAGCAGCAAAGTAAGGGGTGAAGCTTTCTTT. Translating gives CASSKVRGEAFF.

This sequence joins TRBV5-6 and TRBJ2-3; D is perhaps TRBD2 (5 bases). V lost 3 bases and J 2 bases, leaving 10 bases between the germline ends. The CDR3 is made up of 14 amino acids. The germline CDR1 and CDR2 sequences are SGHDT and YYEEEE. The CDR3 bases are TGTGCCAGCAGCTCCGTGGAGGCCACAGATACGCAGTATTTT. Amino acid sequence: CASSSVEATDTQYF. Combining the CDR3 with reference TRBV5-6 and TRBJ2-3 gives the whole variable domain DAGVTQSPTHLIKTRGQQVTLRCSPKSGHDTVSWYQQALGQGPQFIFQYYEEEERQRGNFPDRFSGHQFPNYSSELNVNALLLGDSALYLCASSSVEATDTQYFGPGTRLTVL.

The J gene is TRBJ2-7, the V gene TRBV5-5, with 10 bases matching TRBD1. The CDR3 is 14 residues long. The germline gives CDR1 SGHKS, CDR2 YYEKEE (reference sequence). V lost 3 bases to trimming and J lost 4 bases; unmatched junction nucleotides: 4. DNA for the CDR3: TGTGCCAGCAGCTGGGACAGGGGACTTTACGAGCAGTACTTC. This sequence encodes CASSWDRGLYEQYF.

The chain couples TRBV19 to TRBJ2-7; a possible D gene is TRBD1 (6 bases). The CDR3 is 14 residues long. Trimming removed 6 bases from V and 5 bases from J, with 17 bases in between. The germline V gene has CDR1 LNHDA and CDR2 SQIVND (reference sequence). The CDR3 loop is CASRSGEGLHEQYF. In nucleotides, the CDR3 is TGTGCCAGTAGGTCAGGGGAAGGCCTACACGAGCAGTACTTC.

The chain couples TRBV2 to TRBJ2-1; a weak D match, TRBD2 (6 bases). Germline assignment: CDR1 SNHLY and CDR2 FYNNEI. Trimming shortened V by 8 bases and J by 0 bases, and 17 bases separated the two germline ends. This CDR3 spans 16 amino acids. The CDR3 DNA reads TGTGCCAGCCCCCAGGAGGGCCCGAACTCCTACAATGAGCAGTTCTTC. Protein product: CASPQEGPNSYNEQFF.

With respect to this clone: This sample includes further DNA sequences coding for the same CDR3. The rearrangement joins TRBV9 to TRBJ2-5; D may be TRBD1 (6 bases). This CDR3 is built from 13 residues. Trimming removed 2 bases at V and 3 bases at J, with 8 bases between. The germline gives CDR1 SGDLS, CDR2 YYNGEE. The CDR3 DNA sequence: TGTGCCAGCAGCGTGAACAGGGAAGAGACCCAGTACTTC. It translates to CASSVNREETQYF.

The chain couples TRBV11-2 to TRBJ2-1; 11 nucleotides agree with TRBD2. The trim removed 5 bases at V and 7 bases at J, leaving 16 bases unmatched. Germline values: CDR1 SGHAT, CDR2 FQNNGV. The CDR3 loop spans 18 amino acids. CDR3 sequence: CASSPHIYSGRVRNEQFF. In DNA, the CDR3 is TGTGCCAGCAGCCCGCACATCTATAGCGGGAGGGTTCGGAATGAGCAGTTCTTC.

This clone has only one observation. The chain recombines TRBV2 with TRBJ1-5; D might be TRBD1 (5 bases). Between the trimmed V and J ends, which lost 6 bases and 6 bases, there was a span of 18 bases. The CDR3 is 15 residues long. The germline V gene encodes CDR1 SNHLY and CDR2 FYNNEI. This CDR3 is CASRTEGQGLQPQHF. The CDR3 DNA is TGTGCCAGCAGAACCGAGGGCCAGGGTCTTCAGCCCCAGCATTTT.

CDR3 residues: CASSFSSRMGEPYGYTF. In DNA, the CDR3 is TGTGCCAGCAGTTTTAGCTCCCGAATGGGGGAACCCTATGGCTACACCTTC. The chain recombines TRBV27 with TRBJ1-2; tentatively, D is TRBD1 (5 bases). This CDR3 spans 17 amino acids. CDR1 is MNHEY and CDR2 is SMNVEV in the germline V gene (reference sequence). Deletions cut 3 bases from V and 4 bases from J, with 21 bases between.

J is TRBJ1-2 and V is TRBV9; D may be TRBD1 (6 bases). Germline values: CDR1 SGDLS, CDR2 YYNGEE. The CDR3 sequence is 17 residues long. The V end was cut by 0 bases, the J end by 5 bases, with 20 bases between. For the CDR3, the DNA is TGTGCCAGCAGCGTAGGTTCGCTCGAGGGGGAAGGTTATGGCTACACCTTC. This gives the protein CASSVGSLEGEGYGYTF.

This rearrangement joins TRBV5-1 to TRBJ2-1; D may match TRBD1 or TRBD2 (5 bases each). Trimming pared 1 base from V and 7 bases from J, leaving 15 bases between. Per the germline V gene, CDR1 is SGHRS and CDR2 is YFSETQ. CDR3 size: 15 residues. The DNA for the CDR3 is TGCGCCAGCAGCTTGCCGAGGGGCGCCTTGAATGAGCAGTTCTTC. It codes for CASSLPRGALNEQFF.

V and J are TRBV7-9 and TRBJ2-7, with D possibly being TRBD1 or TRBD2 (5 bases each). V dropped 5 bases and J dropped 0 bases, with 11 bases sitting between them. The germline gives CDR1 SEHNR, CDR2 FQNEAQ (reference sequence). The CDR3 spans 14 residues. CDR3 loop: CASSHRDGSYEQYF. CDR3 DNA: TGTGCCAGCAGCCACCGGGACGGCTCCTACGAGCAGTACTTC.

This chain joins TRBV6-6 and TRBJ2-1; D perhaps matches TRBD1 (6 bases). The germline gives CDR1 MNHNY, CDR2 SVGAGI (reference sequence). CDR3 length: 16 residues. V lost 1 base and J lost 6, with 16 bases in between. The CDR3 spells CASSYLPRDTSNEQFF. In DNA, the CDR3 is TGTGCCAGCAGTTACTTACCCCGGGACACCTCCAATGAGCAGTTCTTC.

Concerning this clone itself: Other DNA sequences in the same sample also yield this CDR3. This sequence joins TRBV19 and TRBJ2-7; D gene uncertain. Germline V CDR1 and CDR2: LNHDA, SQIVND (reference sequence). This CDR3 has 14 residues. V was shortened by 3 bases and J by 1 base, with 10 bases between the two germline ends. CDR3 DNA sequence: TGTGCCAGTAGTATGTTCGGCGGATCCTACGAGCAGTACTTC. It codes for CASSMFGGSYEQYF.

This clone was recorded once. The chain carries TRBV2 and TRBJ2-7; D gene ambiguous. This CDR3 contains 13 residues. Between the trimmed V and J ends, which lost 7 bases and 2 bases, there was a span of 12 bases. Germline lookup yields CDR1 SNHLY and CDR2 FYNNEI. The CDR3 loop reads CASIGYGAYEQYF. The CDR3 DNA reads TGTGCCAGCATAGGCTATGGCGCCTACGAGCAGTACTTC.

The chain uses TRBV7-9 and TRBJ2-5, with 10 bases that match TRBD1. V shed 4 bases and J 5 bases; nucleotides not matched to a gene: 10. Germline V gives CDR1 SEHNR, CDR2 FQNEAQ (reference sequence). The length of the CDR3 is 16 residues. The CDR3 DNA reads as TGTGCCAGCAGCTCGACGACAGGGGGCGCGTGGGAGACCCAGTACTTC. Translation: CASSSTTGGAWETQYF.

The V and J genes are TRBV6-1 and TRBJ1-1; D is ambiguous. Per germline, CDR1 MNHNS and CDR2 SASEGT. V was pared by 8 bases and J by 0 bases, with 10 bases between. The length of the CDR3 is 13 residues. CDR3 loop: CASGRTLNTEAFF. CDR3 in DNA: TGTGCCAGCGGGAGGACGTTGAACACTGAAGCTTTCTTT.